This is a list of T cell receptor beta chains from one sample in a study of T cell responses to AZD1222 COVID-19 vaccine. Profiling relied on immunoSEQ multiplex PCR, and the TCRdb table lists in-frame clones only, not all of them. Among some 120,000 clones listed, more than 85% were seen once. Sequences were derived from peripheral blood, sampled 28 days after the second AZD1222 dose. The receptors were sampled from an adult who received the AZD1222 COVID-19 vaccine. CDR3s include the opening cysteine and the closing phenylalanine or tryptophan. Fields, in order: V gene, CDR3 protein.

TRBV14	CASSPTLGGGLWTGELFF
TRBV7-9	CASSFGLAGATDTQYF
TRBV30	CAWSFAETQYF
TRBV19	CASSMHRYGYTF
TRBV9	CASSVRDRVNSPLHF
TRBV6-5	CASSKTSLLFF
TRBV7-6	CASSTGTGRGQPQHF
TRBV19	CASSIGKGANQPQHF
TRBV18	CASSPQGGSGNTIYF
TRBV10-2	CASSAGQTYEQYF
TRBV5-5	CASSPMGTGIGKTAGYTF
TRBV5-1	CASRDGFSGNTIYF
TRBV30	CAWTQTNRGEKLFF
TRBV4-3	CASSQVIGSGANVLTF
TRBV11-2	CASSLTGTWDEQYF
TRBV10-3	CATTSGTRQETQYF
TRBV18	CASSRGPGPDTQYF
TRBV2	CASSGSGGGNTIYF
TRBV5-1	CASSFKDSSYGYTF
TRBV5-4	CASSLLGTGELFF
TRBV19	CASNLADYTYSSYNEQFF
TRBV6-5	CASSPRSTNEKLFF
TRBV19	CASMALRTGEHTGELFF
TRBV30	CAWSVLGLGTGELFF
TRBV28	CASSLVQGGPTNEKLFF
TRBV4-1	CASSQDPGRANYGYTF
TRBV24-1	CATLLHPPGQGDEQYF
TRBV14	CASRRISGNTIYF
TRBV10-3	CATRGGYGYTF
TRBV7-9	CASSNSGRPNYGYTF
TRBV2	CASSPGQGASNQPQHF
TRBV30	CAWSVGGGSQETQYF
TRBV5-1	CASSLVGSQETQYF
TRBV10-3	CAIRGQGNYGYTF